The rows below give T cell receptor beta chains drawn from one sample of a study of beta chain features in type 1 diabetes. TCRdb's copy holds only in-frame clones and misses some; the assay was immunoSEQ multiplex PCR. The sample shows 300,000 to 400,000 clones, 10% to 15% of them seen only once. The sequencing sample was made of naive CD4+ T cells from blood. The receptors were gathered from a man in his late teens or twenties in good health. The CDR3 runs from the conserved cysteine through the conserved F or W. Fields, in order: J gene, D gene, V gene, clone size, CDR3 DNA, CDR3 protein. The D gene is left open where the match is weak. Size tells how often a clone was seen (once, few, many) or the class of an expanded clone, and some rows leave it out.

TRBJ2-7,TRBD2,TRBV2,few,TGTGCCAGCAGTGGAACCGGGACTAGCGGATACGAGCAGTACTTC,CASSGTGTSGYEQYF
TRBJ2-3,-,TRBV11-3,few,TGTGCCAGCAGCCCGGGGGTCCGGGGAGATACGCAGTATTTT,CASSPGVRGDTQYF
TRBJ2-2,TRBD2,TRBV5-1,-,TGCGCCAGCCGCGCGGGAGCTGACGCCGGGGAGCTGTTTTTT,CASRAGADAGELFF
TRBJ2-2,-,TRBV5-8,-,TGTGCCAGCAGCTTGGTTATACGGAGCGTCGGGGAGCTGTTTTTT,CASSLVIRSVGELFF
TRBJ2-1,TRBD2,TRBV11-2,few,TGTGCCAGCAGCACCCCAGGATTCGCCGGGACTAGCTACTACAATGAGCAGTTCTTC,CASSTPGFAGTSYYNEQFF
TRBJ2-2,-,TRBV5-1,-,TGCGCCAGCAGCTCCGGGGGGCTCAACACCGGGGAGCTGTTTTTT,CASSSGGLNTGELFF
TRBJ1-1,-,TRBV25-1,-,TGTGCCAGCAGTGATATCGGACTCCAAGGGTATACTGAAGCTTTCTTT,CASSDIGLQGYTEAFF
TRBJ1-2,TRBD1,TRBV30,few,TGTGCCTGGAGTGCAGGGGGCGGGTACTATGGCTACACCTTC,CAWSAGGGYYGYTF
TRBJ2-1,-,TRBV5-4,-,TGTGCCAGCAGCGCGGGACTGTACAATGAGCAGTTCTTC,CASSAGLYNEQFF
TRBJ2-1,TRBD2,TRBV28,few,TGTGCCAGCAGATTACCGGGACTAGCGGGAGGGAATGAGCAGTTCTTC,CASRLPGLAGGNEQFF
TRBJ2-5,-,TRBV5-1,few,TGCGCCAGCAGCCGAGAGACCCAGTACTTC,CASSRETQYF
TRBJ2-7,TRBD2,TRBV7-2,-,TGTGCCAGCAGGAGGGCGGGAGGGTCTCGGGGGGAGCAGTACTTC,CASRRAGGSRGEQYF
TRBJ1-2,-,TRBV6-5,-,TGTGCCAGCAGTTATGCTCGAGCTCGAGGCTATGGCTACACCTTC,CASSYARARGYGYTF
TRBJ2-3,TRBD2,TRBV7-8,few,TGTGCCAGCAGACCCCTAGGACTAGCGGGACGCACAGATACGCAGTATTTT,CASRPLGLAGRTDTQYF
TRBJ2-7,TRBD1,TRBV10-3,few,TGTGCCTCGACAGGGGATGCGTACGAGCAGTACTTC,CASTGDAYEQYF